This entry concerns a single T cell receptor (beta chain). The V gene end was trimmed by 1 base and the J gene end by 2 bases; junction bases not matched to a gene: 5. The CDR3 spans 15 residues. Germline V lookup: CDR1 SGHRS, CDR2 YFSETQ. The data stem from a study of blood T cell repertoires in COVID-19. On the study more broadly: PBMCs, B-cell-depleted T cells, or T cells were the source of the cDNA or gDNA that made up the material.

Original handling: Estimated nucleated cell counts came from reference gene primer amplification. Measured with immunoSEQ multiplex PCR; TCRdb has only the in-frame clones, and not every one. The V and J calls and clone size come from that table; D and trimming were worked out from the DNA. The sample shows around 100,000 clones, approximately 84% of them seen only once. The TCR originated in a man aged 25-45 years in a cohort sampled during active COVID-19. The sequenced material came from peripheral blood. This sequence joins TRBV5-1 and TRBJ1-1; 7 nucleotides align to TRBD1. The CDR3 loop is CASSLTGVGNTEAFF. The CDR3 DNA sequence: TGCGCCAGCAGCTTGACAGGGGTCGGAAACACTGAAGCTTTCTTT.